The rows below give T cell receptor beta chains drawn from one sample of a study of human CD8 memory T cell subsets. TCRdb reanalyzed the 5' RACE reads, giving one entry per CDR3 protein sequence and no DNA. The specimen's table records around 11,000 distinct CDR3 sequences. The sample taken for sequencing was CD8+ T cells from PBMCs. The receptors shown here come from a human donor in good health. Each CDR3 is given with its conserved first and last residue. Clone size is shown for a subset of rows, as once, few, many or a class of expanded clone.

cdr3_aa j_call clone_size v_call
CASSQESGGALDEQFF TRBJ2-1 NA TRBV4-1
CASSQGTGELFF TRBJ2-2 NA TRBV4-1
CSARDRTNEKLFF TRBJ1-4 medium-sized TRBV29-1
CASYRDRETGGSYEQYF TRBJ2-7 NA TRBV28
CASSIAGGSADTQYF TRBJ2-3 NA TRBV7-6
CATSVPRDWETYNEQFF TRBJ2-1 NA TRBV15
CSVHSGPSTDTQYF TRBJ2-3 NA TRBV29-1
CASSQNLRGSSGNTIYF TRBJ1-3 NA TRBV4-3
CASQPGLAGAYQETQYF TRBJ2-5 NA TRBV5-1
CSVTWDLSSYEQYF TRBJ2-7 medium-sized TRBV29-1
CSARGLGTEAFF TRBJ1-1 NA TRBV20-1
CSATLSTSGRGNEQFF TRBJ2-1 NA TRBV20-1
CSATPSDRREQFF TRBJ2-1 medium-sized TRBV20-1
CASSQDLLGIPGPQETQYF TRBJ2-5 NA TRBV4-3
CAWSVQEGARYEQYF TRBJ2-7 NA TRBV30
CASSRTGMYQETQYF TRBJ2-5 NA TRBV12-3/TRBV12-4
CASSSLAGSYEQYF TRBJ2-7 NA TRBV7-8
CASKFWQGYEQYF TRBJ2-7 NA TRBV2
CASSLRLAGLEETQYF TRBJ2-5 NA TRBV19
CASIIIWEAFF TRBJ1-1 medium-sized TRBV2
CASRTLGLAGIHEQFF TRBJ2-1 NA TRBV28
CASSQTGGYEKLFF TRBJ1-4 NA TRBV28
CASSPGQSGQPQHF TRBJ1-5 medium-sized TRBV9
CASSQGQLNLDNYGYTF TRBJ1-2 NA TRBV14
CASSLNRGYEQYF TRBJ2-7 NA TRBV5-6
CSGWTGMTDTQYF TRBJ2-3 medium-sized TRBV29-1
CASSLGIGEQFF TRBJ2-1 NA TRBV7-9
CSAVAKKLINTDTQYF TRBJ2-3 NA TRBV20-1
CSDLVARPWTQYF TRBJ2-5 medium-sized TRBV29-1
CASSLGNQRRGQYF TRBJ2-5 NA TRBV11-2
CASGKAGELFF TRBJ2-2 NA TRBV7-9
CTTTDRGYGYTF TRBJ1-2 NA TRBV12-3/TRBV12-4
CASSGREGLAGSDTQYF TRBJ2-3 NA TRBV4-1
CASSILWGNNEQFF TRBJ2-1 NA TRBV19
CSARTGSSYEQYF TRBJ2-7 NA TRBV20-1
CATGQGTDTQYF TRBJ2-3 NA TRBV4-1
CASRHGYNEQFF TRBJ2-1 NA TRBV7-2
CASSFYSNQPQHF TRBJ1-5 NA TRBV7-2
CASEGTDRPNEQFF TRBJ2-1 NA TRBV5-1
CASSYGGEQFF TRBJ2-1 NA TRBV6-5
CASSQEHPGVNEQFF TRBJ2-1 NA TRBV4-3
CSAKQGWDQPQHF TRBJ1-5 NA TRBV20-1
CSVEALDPTNEKLFF TRBJ1-4 NA TRBV29-1
CASSIGLAGTEAFF TRBJ1-1 NA TRBV5-1
CAWSYDSYEQYF TRBJ2-7 NA TRBV30
CASGLASYNEQFF TRBJ2-1 NA TRBV12-3/TRBV12-4
CSARTGGTSNRELFF TRBJ2-2 NA TRBV20-1
CASNDRYGEQYF TRBJ2-7 NA TRBV28